Listed below are T cell receptor beta chains from one sample, sequenced in a study of blood T cells in healthy people across ages. From the 5' RACE reads, TCRdb called clonotypes with MiXCR, one entry per CDR3 protein. The sample contains 950,000 to 1,200,000 distinct CDR3 sequences, roughly two fifths of which appear only once. Input material: blood. The source of these receptors is a man between 18 and 29 years old in good health. The CDR3 runs from the conserved cysteine through the conserved F or W. The D gene is left open where the match is weak. Only part of the rows carry a size: once, few, many, or a class if the clone is expanded.

j_gene | len | d_gene | abundance | v_gene | CDR3aa | CDR3nt
TRBJ2-3 | 14 | NA | NA | TRBV12-5 | CASGLLGAADTQYF | TGTGCTAGTGGTTTGTTGGGAGCGGCAGATACGCAGTATTTT
TRBJ2-1 | 14 | NA | NA | TRBV10-3 | CAISDLLSYNEQFF | TGTGCCATCAGTGATTTATTGAGCTACAATGAGCAGTTCTTC
TRBJ2-5 | 14 | NA | NA | TRBV6-2/TRBV6-3 | CASSWSSQKNEQYF | TGTGCCAGCAGTTGGAGTAGCCAGAAAAATGAGCAGTACTTC
TRBJ1-1 | 17 | TRBD1 | once | TRBV4-1 | CASSQDTQGQGRTEAFF | TGCGCCAGCAGCCAAGATACACAAGGACAGGGTCGCACTGAAGCTTTCTTT
TRBJ2-7 | 15 | NA | NA | TRBV28 | CASSSDRSSYNEQYF | TGTGCCAGCAGTTCGGACAGAAGCTCCTACAATGAGCAGTACTTC
TRBJ2-3 | 15 | NA | NA | TRBV24-1 | CATSVGAPGTDTQYF | TGTGCCACCAGTGTCGGGGCACCCGGGACAGATACGCAGTATTTT
TRBJ1-2 | 12 | NA | NA | TRBV12-3/TRBV12-4 | CASTPHGQSYTF | TGTGCCAGCACCCCGCATGGGCAGTCCTACACCTTC
TRBJ2-1 | 15 | NA | NA | TRBV7-9 | CASSPPKGSYNEQFF | TGTGCCAGCAGCCCGCCTAAGGGCTCCTACAATGAGCAGTTCTTC
TRBJ1-1 | 14 | NA | once | TRBV5-1 | CASSPLGDSTEAFF | TGCGCCAGCAGCCCGCTTGGAGACAGCACTGAAGCTTTCTTT
TRBJ2-7 | 14 | NA | few | TRBV3-1 | CASSGRQSSYEQYF | TGTGCCAGCAGCGGACGTCAATCCTCCTACGAGCAGTACTTC
TRBJ1-2 | 13 | NA | few | TRBV6-2/TRBV6-3 | CASSYSRSNGYTF | TGTGCCAGCAGTTACAGCCGCTCAAATGGCTACACCTTC
TRBJ2-1 | 15 | TRBD2 | few | TRBV6-2/TRBV6-3 | CASRRLAGGPNEQFF | TGTGCCAGCAGGCGACTAGCGGGGGGCCCCAATGAGCAGTTCTTC
TRBJ2-1 | 15 | NA | NA | TRBV5-1 | CASSSFVGSYNEQFF | TGCGCCAGCAGCTCCTTTGTGGGCTCCTACAATGAGCAGTTCTTC
TRBJ2-5 | 16 | NA | NA | TRBV6-2/TRBV6-3 | CASREKYGTHEETQYF | TGTGCCAGCAGGGAAAAATACGGGACACACGAAGAGACCCAGTACTTC
TRBJ2-3 | 17 | TRBD2 | few | TRBV7-2 | CASSLVSGGSGTDTQYF | TGTGCCAGCAGCTTAGTCAGCGGGGGGTCCGGCACAGATACGCAGTATTTT
TRBJ2-5 | 14 | NA | NA | TRBV7-2 | CASSLDPTLVTQYF | TGTGCCAGCAGCTTAGATCCTACCTTAGTGACCCAGTACTTC
TRBJ2-1 | 16 | TRBD2 | few | TRBV6-2/TRBV6-3 | CASSYLGGGAYNEQFF | TGTGCCAGCAGTTACCTTGGCGGGGGGGCCTACAATGAGCAGTTCTTC
TRBJ2-1 | 15 | NA | few | TRBV12-3/TRBV12-4 | CASTWAAGGYNEQFF | TGTGCCAGCACCTGGGCGGCAGGCGGGTACAATGAGCAGTTCTTC
TRBJ2-5 | 13 | TRBD2 | NA | TRBV4-1 | CASTAPGGETQYF | TGCGCCAGCACCGCACCGGGAGGAGAGACCCAGTACTTC
TRBJ2-1 | 14 | TRBD1 | NA | TRBV12-3/TRBV12-4 | CASSSRTGGNEQFF | TGTGCCAGCAGTTCCCGGACAGGGGGGAATGAGCAGTTCTTC
TRBJ1-1 | 14 | NA | NA | TRBV27 | CASRGRPEFSEAFF | TGTGCCAGCAGGGGCAGGCCAGAATTTTCTGAAGCTTTCTTT
TRBJ2-7 | 15 | TRBD2 | NA | TRBV7-9 | CASITSGASYNEQYF | TGTGCCAGCATTACTAGCGGAGCGTCCTACAATGAGCAGTACTTC
TRBJ2-3 | 17 | NA | NA | TRBV3-1 | CASSQEVRDLVTDTQYF | TGTGCCAGCAGCCAAGAGGTGAGGGACTTGGTGACAGATACGCAGTATTTT
TRBJ2-3 | 16 | TRBD2 | NA | TRBV6-2/TRBV6-3 | CASSYVLAGSTDTQYF | TGTGCCAGCAGTTACGTTCTAGCGGGGAGCACAGATACGCAGTATTTT
TRBJ2-5 | 15 | NA | few | TRBV19 | CASSGVERLQETQYF | TGTGCCAGTAGTGGGGTCGAGCGGCTTCAAGAGACCCAGTACTTC
TRBJ1-1 | 15 | NA | NA | TRBV3-1 | CASSQDPGDYTEAFF | TGTGCCAGCAGCCAAGATCCAGGCGATTACACTGAAGCTTTCTTT
TRBJ1-5 | 15 | NA | NA | TRBV9 | CASSVVGTVDQPQHF | TGTGCCAGCAGCGTAGTTGGAACCGTGGATCAGCCCCAGCATTTT
TRBJ1-2 | 14 | NA | few | TRBV20-1 | CSASQGRDNYGYTF | TGCAGTGCTAGTCAGGGCCGAGATAACTATGGCTACACCTTC
TRBJ1-4 | 16 | NA | NA | TRBV4-3 | CASSQDVTGRNEKLFF | TGCGCCAGCAGCCAAGATGTCACGGGCCGTAATGAAAAACTGTTTTTT
TRBJ2-3 | 14 | NA | few | TRBV7-9 | CASSDKFGDDTQYF | TGTGCCAGCAGCGACAAATTCGGGGACGATACGCAGTATTTT
TRBJ1-2 | 15 | NA | NA | TRBV27 | CASSLYGDTNYGYTF | TGTGCCAGCAGTTTATACGGGGATACGAACTATGGCTACACCTTC
TRBJ1-2 | 15 | TRBD1 | many | TRBV7-9 | CASSLAGTGNYGYTF | TGTGCCAGCAGCTTAGCTGGGACAGGGAACTATGGCTACACCTTC
TRBJ2-7 | 14 | NA | few | TRBV7-2 | CASSFPTSSYEQYF | TGTGCCAGCAGCTTCCCGACTAGCTCCTACGAGCAGTACTTC
TRBJ1-1 | 12 | NA | few | TRBV14 | CASSHSEVRAFF | TGTGCCAGCAGCCATTCGGAGGTCCGAGCTTTCTTT
TRBJ2-1 | 16 | TRBD2 | few | TRBV12-5 | CASGLGLPGLADEQFF | TGTGCTAGTGGTTTGGGCCTACCGGGACTAGCTGACGAGCAGTTCTTC
TRBJ2-3 | 16 | TRBD1 | NA | TRBV7-9 | CASLPRTGGFGDTQYF | TGTGCCAGCCTCCCTAGAACAGGGGGGTTCGGAGATACGCAGTATTTT
TRBJ2-3 | 15 | TRBD2 | few | TRBV4-1 | CASSQTGTTTDTQYF | TGCGCCAGCAGCCAAACCGGGACTACCACAGATACGCAGTATTTT
TRBJ2-1 | 15 | TRBD1 | few | TRBV9 | CASSAGTAPNNEQFF | TGTGCCAGCAGCGCCGGGACAGCCCCCAACAATGAGCAGTTCTTC
TRBJ1-1 | 13 | NA | few | TRBV7-2 | CASSFSGRTEAFF | TGTGCCAGCAGCTTCTCGGGGCGAACTGAAGCTTTCTTT
TRBJ2-3 | 12 | NA | NA | TRBV9 | CASSKLTDTQYF | TGTGCCAGCAGCAAACTCACAGATACGCAGTATTTT
TRBJ1-2 | 14 | NA | NA | TRBV20-1 | CSARDITRRAGYTF | TGCAGTGCTAGAGATATCACCCGGCGTGCGGGCTACACCTTC
TRBJ1-6 | 13 | NA | NA | TRBV12-3/TRBV12-4 | CASSSGGTSPLHF | TGTGCCAGCAGCTCGGGGGGCACTTCACCCCTCCACTTT
TRBJ2-3 | 14 | NA | NA | TRBV20-1 | CSARPPRRVDTQYF | TGCAGTGCTAGACCCCCCCGGAGGGTGGATACGCAGTATTTT
TRBJ2-7 | 12 | NA | NA | TRBV6-5 | CASRGELYEQYF | TGTGCCAGCCGAGGGGAACTATACGAGCAGTACTTC
TRBJ2-1 | 16 | TRBD1 | NA | TRBV5-1 | CASSRYRGPNWNEQFF | TGCGCCAGCAGCAGGTACAGGGGCCCCAACTGGAATGAGCAGTTCTTC
TRBJ2-1 | 15 | TRBD2 | few | TRBV3-1 | CASSQRARGDNEQFF | TGTGCCAGCAGCCAACGTGCTCGGGGGGACAATGAGCAGTTCTTC
TRBJ1-2 | 17 | TRBD1 | NA | TRBV7-2 | CASSFHRGLSSNYGYTF | TGTGCCAGCAGCTTCCACAGGGGACTAAGTTCTAACTATGGCTACACCTTC
TRBJ2-3 | 16 | TRBD2 | NA | TRBV9 | CASSVEAGGLTDTQYF | TGTGCCAGCAGCGTAGAGGCGGGGGGGTTGACAGATACGCAGTATTTT
TRBJ1-1 | 14 | NA | NA | TRBV27 | CASSLRVWDTEAFF | TGTGCCAGCAGTTTGCGTGTTTGGGACACTGAAGCTTTCTTT
TRBJ1-2 | 17 | TRBD1 | NA | TRBV7-2 | CASSSRRREQGHYGYTF | TGTGCCAGCAGCTCACGCCGTAGGGAACAGGGGCACTATGGCTACACCTTC
TRBJ2-1 | 15 | NA | NA | TRBV11-2 | CASRGHRGSYNEQFF | TGTGCCAGCAGAGGACACAGAGGCTCCTACAATGAGCAGTTCTTC
TRBJ2-3 | 18 | TRBD2 | few | TRBV4-3 | CASSPSPPSGGPTDTQYF | TGCGCCAGCAGCCCTTCCCCCCCTAGCGGGGGGCCTACAGATACGCAGTATTTT
TRBJ1-4 | 15 | NA | NA | TRBV5-8 | CASSPEGARGEKLFF | TGTGCCAGCAGCCCGGAGGGAGCGAGGGGTGAAAAACTGTTTTTT
TRBJ2-3 | 11 | NA | few | TRBV2 | CASSAKDTQYF | TGTGCCAGCAGTGCGAAGGATACGCAGTATTTT
TRBJ2-4 | 12 | NA | NA | TRBV6-5 | CAPREAKNIQYF | TGTGCCCCCAGGGAAGCCAAAAACATTCAGTACTTC
TRBJ1-1 | 13 | NA | NA | TRBV3-1 | CASSQELERKAFF | TGTGCCAGCAGCCAAGAGTTGGAGCGGAAAGCTTTCTTT
TRBJ1-2 | 13 | NA | NA | TRBV6-1 | CASISLSNYGYTF | TGTGCCAGCATCTCGCTCTCTAACTATGGCTACACCTTC